A selection of T cell receptor beta chains follows, all from one sample in a study of cytomegalovirus exposure and HLA in healthy donors. Sequencing was performed with immunoSEQ multiplex PCR; in TCRdb, only in-frame clones are kept and a portion is missing. The table has about 190,000 clones, 65% to 85% seen once. Sequencing was done on a sample of PBMCs. The receptors come from a man in his forties or fifties in good health and CMV-seronegative. Both conserved end residues are part of each CDR3. The order of the fields is CDR3 DNA, CDR3 protein, J gene, clone size, D gene, V gene. A D gene is named only where the DNA matches it firmly. Size is omitted from some rows. Given values are once, few, many or a class for expanded clones.

CDR3nt: TGTGCCAGCTCACCATCAGGGGTGGATGAGCAGTTCTTC
CDR3aa: CASSPSGVDEQFF
j_gene: TRBJ2-1
abundance: .
d_gene: .
v_gene: TRBV18

CDR3nt: TGTGCCAGCAGTGGCCAGGGTCAAGAGACCCAGTACTTC
CDR3aa: CASSGQGQETQYF
j_gene: TRBJ2-5
abundance: .
d_gene: .
v_gene: TRBV2

CDR3nt: TGTGCCAGCAGCTTAGCAGTCTTTACAGGGACAGAAAGTTACAATGAGCAGTTCTTC
CDR3aa: CASSLAVFTGTESYNEQFF
j_gene: TRBJ2-1
abundance: .
d_gene: TRBD1
v_gene: TRBV11-3

CDR3nt: TGTGCCAGCAGTGTCTACAGCACCGGGGAGCTGTTTTTT
CDR3aa: CASSVYSTGELFF
j_gene: TRBJ2-2
abundance: .
d_gene: .
v_gene: TRBV2

CDR3nt: TGCGCCAGCAGCCATAGGGGCTCCTACGAGCAGTACTTC
CDR3aa: CASSHRGSYEQYF
j_gene: TRBJ2-7
abundance: .
d_gene: .
v_gene: TRBV4-1

CDR3nt: TGTGCCAGCAGCTCACGACAGGGGGCGCGTGAAAAACTGTTTTTT
CDR3aa: CASSSRQGAREKLFF
j_gene: TRBJ1-4
abundance: .
d_gene: TRBD1
v_gene: TRBV7-8

CDR3nt: TGTGCCAGCAGTAAATTGAGTGGACAGGGGATCGGCTACACCTTC
CDR3aa: CASSKLSGQGIGYTF
j_gene: TRBJ1-2
abundance: once
d_gene: TRBD1
v_gene: TRBV2

CDR3nt: TGTGCCAGCAGCTCAGCCGCAGGGGGCAGTACGCAGTATTTT
CDR3aa: CASSSAAGGSTQYF
j_gene: TRBJ2-3
abundance: .
d_gene: TRBD1
v_gene: TRBV7-3

CDR3nt: TGTGCCAGCAGTTCTTCAACTAGCGGGGCGTCCGGGGAGCTGTTTTTT
CDR3aa: CASSSSTSGASGELFF
j_gene: TRBJ2-2
abundance: .
d_gene: TRBD2
v_gene: TRBV6-6

CDR3nt: TGCGCCAGCAGCCAAGACCCCCCCGGACTGTATAGCAATCAGCCCCAGCATTTT
CDR3aa: CASSQDPPGLYSNQPQHF
j_gene: TRBJ1-5
abundance: .
d_gene: .
v_gene: TRBV4-3

CDR3nt: TGTGCCAGTAGTCGACAGGGCTACGAGCAGTACTTC
CDR3aa: CASSRQGYEQYF
j_gene: TRBJ2-7
abundance: .
d_gene: TRBD1
v_gene: TRBV19

CDR3nt: TGTGCCAGCAGCGAGGGGCCCAATGAAAAACTGTTTTTT
CDR3aa: CASSEGPNEKLFF
j_gene: TRBJ1-4
abundance: .
d_gene: .
v_gene: TRBV9